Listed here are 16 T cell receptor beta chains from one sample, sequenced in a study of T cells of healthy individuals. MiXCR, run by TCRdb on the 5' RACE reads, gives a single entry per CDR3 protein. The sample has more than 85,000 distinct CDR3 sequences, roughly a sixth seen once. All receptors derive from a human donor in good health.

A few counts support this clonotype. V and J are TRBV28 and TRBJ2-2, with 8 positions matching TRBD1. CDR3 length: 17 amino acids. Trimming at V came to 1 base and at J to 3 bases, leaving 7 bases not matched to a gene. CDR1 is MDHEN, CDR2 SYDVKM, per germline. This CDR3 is CASSLYGTGRHTGELFF. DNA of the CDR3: TGTGCCAGCAGTTTATACGGGACAGGAAGGCACACCGGGGAGCTGTTTTTT.

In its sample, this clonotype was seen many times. The CDR3 reads CASSPSGSNQPQHF. The DNA of the CDR3 is TGTGCCAGCTCACCATCAGGCAGCAATCAGCCCCAGCATTTT. The chain has TRBV18 and TRBJ1-5; D is unclear. The CDR3 loop spans 14 amino acids. Germline CDR1 is KGHSH and CDR2 is LQKENI. Trimming shortened V by 2 bases and J by 1 base, and 6 bases separated the two germline ends. Using reference TRBV18 and TRBJ1-5 for the parts outside the CDR3, the full variable domain is NAGVMQNPRHLVRRRGQEARLRCSPMKGHSHVYWYRQLPEEGLKFMVYLQKENIIDESGMPKERFSAEFPKEGPSILRIQQVVRGDSAAYFCASSPSGSNQPQHFGDGTRLSIL.

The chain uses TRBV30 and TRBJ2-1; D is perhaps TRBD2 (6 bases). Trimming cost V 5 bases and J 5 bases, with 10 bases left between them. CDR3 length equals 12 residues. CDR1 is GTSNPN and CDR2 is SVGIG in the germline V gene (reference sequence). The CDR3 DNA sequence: TGTGCCTGGGCGGGATCGAACAATGAGCAGTTCTTC. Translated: CAWAGSNNEQFF.

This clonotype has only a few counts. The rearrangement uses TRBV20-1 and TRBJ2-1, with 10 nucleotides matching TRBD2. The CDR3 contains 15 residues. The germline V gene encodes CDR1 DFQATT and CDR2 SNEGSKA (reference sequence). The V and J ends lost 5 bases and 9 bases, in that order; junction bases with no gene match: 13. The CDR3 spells CSAPDPSSGSVEQFF. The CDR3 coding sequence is TGCAGTGCTCCCGACCCCTCTAGCGGGAGCGTTGAGCAGTTCTTC.

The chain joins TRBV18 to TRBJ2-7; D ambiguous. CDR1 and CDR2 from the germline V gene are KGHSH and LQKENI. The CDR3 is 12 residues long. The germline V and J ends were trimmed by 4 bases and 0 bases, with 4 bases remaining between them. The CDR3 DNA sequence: TGTGCCAGCTCACAGATCTCCTACGAGCAGTACTTC. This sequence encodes CASSQISYEQYF.

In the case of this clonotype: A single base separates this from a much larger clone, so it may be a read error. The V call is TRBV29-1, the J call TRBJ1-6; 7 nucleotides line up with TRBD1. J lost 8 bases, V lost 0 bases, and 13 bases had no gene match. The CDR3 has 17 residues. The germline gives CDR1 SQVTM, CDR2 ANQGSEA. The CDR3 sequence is CSVEEGLRQGSDSPLHF. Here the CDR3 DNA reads TGCAGCGTTGAAGAGGGGCTGCGACAGGGAAGCGATTCACCCCTCCACTTT.

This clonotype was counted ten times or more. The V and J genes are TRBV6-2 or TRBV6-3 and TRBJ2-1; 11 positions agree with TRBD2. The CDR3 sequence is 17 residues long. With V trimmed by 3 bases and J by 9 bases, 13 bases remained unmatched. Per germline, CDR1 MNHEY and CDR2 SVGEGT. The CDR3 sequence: CASSYPGLAGWGPEQFF. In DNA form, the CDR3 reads TGTGCCAGCAGTTATCCCGGACTAGCGGGTTGGGGGCCTGAGCAGTTCTTC.

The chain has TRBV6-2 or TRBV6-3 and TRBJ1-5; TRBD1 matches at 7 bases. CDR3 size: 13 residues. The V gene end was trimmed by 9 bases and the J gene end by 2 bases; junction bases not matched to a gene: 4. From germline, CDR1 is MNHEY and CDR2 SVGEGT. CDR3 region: CASTTGGNQPQHF. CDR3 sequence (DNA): TGTGCCAGTACAACAGGGGGCAATCAGCCCCAGCATTTT.

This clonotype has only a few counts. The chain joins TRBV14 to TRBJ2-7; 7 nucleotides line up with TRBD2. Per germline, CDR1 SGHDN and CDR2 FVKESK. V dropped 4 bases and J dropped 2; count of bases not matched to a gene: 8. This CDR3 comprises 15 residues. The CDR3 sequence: CASSRSGNLPYEQYF. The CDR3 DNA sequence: TGTGCCAGCAGCCGGAGCGGGAATCTCCCCTACGAGCAGTACTTC.

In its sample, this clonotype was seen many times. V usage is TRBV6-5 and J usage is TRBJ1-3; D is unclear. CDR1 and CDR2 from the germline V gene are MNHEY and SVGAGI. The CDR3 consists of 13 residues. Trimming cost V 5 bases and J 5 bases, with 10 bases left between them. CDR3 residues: CASSGRSRNTIYF. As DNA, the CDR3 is TGTGCCAGCAGTGGACGTAGCAGAAACACCATATATTTT.

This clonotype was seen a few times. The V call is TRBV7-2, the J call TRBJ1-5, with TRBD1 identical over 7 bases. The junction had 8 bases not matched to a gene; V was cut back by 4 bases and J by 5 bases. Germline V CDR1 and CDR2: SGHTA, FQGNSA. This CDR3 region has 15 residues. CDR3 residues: CASSSTGADYQPQHF. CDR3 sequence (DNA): TGTGCCAGCAGCTCAACAGGGGCCGATTATCAGCCCCAGCATTTT.

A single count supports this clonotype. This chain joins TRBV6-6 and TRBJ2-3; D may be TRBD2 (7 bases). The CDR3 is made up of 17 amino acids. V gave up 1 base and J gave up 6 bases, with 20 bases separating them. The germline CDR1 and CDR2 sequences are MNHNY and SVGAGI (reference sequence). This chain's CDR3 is CASSYLGGPGSGDTQYF. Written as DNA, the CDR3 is TGTGCCAGCAGTTACTTGGGGGGGCCGGGTAGCGGCGATACGCAGTATTTT.

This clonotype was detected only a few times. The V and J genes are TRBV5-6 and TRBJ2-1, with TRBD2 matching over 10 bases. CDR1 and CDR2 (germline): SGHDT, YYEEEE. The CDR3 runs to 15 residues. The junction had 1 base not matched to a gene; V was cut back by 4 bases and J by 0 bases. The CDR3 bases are TGTGCCAGCAGCCTAGCGGGGGCCTCCTACAATGAGCAGTTCTTC. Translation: CASSLAGASYNEQFF.

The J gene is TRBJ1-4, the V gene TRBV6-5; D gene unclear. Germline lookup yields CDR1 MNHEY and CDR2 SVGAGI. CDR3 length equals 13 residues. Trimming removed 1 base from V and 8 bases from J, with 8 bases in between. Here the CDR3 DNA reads TGTGCCAGCAGTTACTATCGAGGGGAAAAACTGTTTTTT. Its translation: CASSYYRGEKLFF.

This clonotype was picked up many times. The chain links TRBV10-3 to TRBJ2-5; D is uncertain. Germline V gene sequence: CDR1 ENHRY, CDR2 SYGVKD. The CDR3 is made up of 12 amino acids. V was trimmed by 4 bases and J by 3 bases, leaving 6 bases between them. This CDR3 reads CAISVEEETQYF. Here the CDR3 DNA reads TGTGCCATCAGTGTTGAGGAAGAGACCCAGTACTTC.

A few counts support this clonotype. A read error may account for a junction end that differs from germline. The CDR3 loop is CASSWTGPDTQYF. The CDR3 DNA reads TGTGCTAGCAGTTGGACAGGGCCAGATACGCAGTATTTT. The rearrangement uses TRBV6-9 and TRBJ2-3, with TRBD1 matching over 8 bases. Germline V gene lookup returns CDR1 MNHGY and CDR2 SVAAGI. This CDR3 has 13 residues.